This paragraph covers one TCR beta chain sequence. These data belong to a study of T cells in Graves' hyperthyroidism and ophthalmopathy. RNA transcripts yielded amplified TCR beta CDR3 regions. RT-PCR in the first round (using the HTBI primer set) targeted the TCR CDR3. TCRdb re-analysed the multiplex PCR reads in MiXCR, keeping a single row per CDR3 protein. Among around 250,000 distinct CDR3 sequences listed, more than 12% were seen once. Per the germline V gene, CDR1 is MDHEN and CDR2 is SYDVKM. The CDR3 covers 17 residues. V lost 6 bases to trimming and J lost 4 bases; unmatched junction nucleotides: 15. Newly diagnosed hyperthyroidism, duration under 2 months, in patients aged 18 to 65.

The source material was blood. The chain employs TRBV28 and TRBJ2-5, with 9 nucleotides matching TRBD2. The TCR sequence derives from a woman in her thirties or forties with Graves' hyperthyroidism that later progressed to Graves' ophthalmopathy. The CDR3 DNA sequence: TGTGCCAGCAGCCCAAAAACAGCGGGAGGCCTGGGAGAGACCCAGTACTTC. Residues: CASSPKTAGGLGETQYF.